Listed here are 25 T cell receptor beta chains from one sample, sequenced in a study of blood T cells in healthy people across ages. Together with a sample-barcoded 5' primer, a J-beta primer mix was included in a second PCR lasting about 6 to 11 cycles. TCRdb reprocessed the 5' RACE reads via MiXCR and lists one record per CDR3 protein. The data contain about 590,000 distinct CDR3 sequences, approximately 30% of them singletons. Input material: blood. These receptors originate from a woman at least 80 years old in good health.

To note about this clonotype: Compared with germline, one end of the junction differs, possibly owing to a read error. The chain has TRBV20-1 and TRBJ1-1; TRBD1 matches at 7 bases. CDR3 length: 16 residues. Germline assignment: CDR1 DFQATT and CDR2 SNEGSKA (reference sequence). CDR3 in DNA: TGCAGTGCTAGAGCGCCACCGACAGGGATGAACACTGGAGCTTTCTTT. Protein: CSARAPPTGMNTGAFF.

This clonotype showed up many times. The CDR3 coding sequence is TGTGCCAGCAGCTTAGGTCGGACAGACTCACCCCTCCACTTT. Protein: CASSLGRTDSPLHF. J is TRBJ1-6 and V is TRBV7-2; weak D call: TRBD1 (6 bases). Germline CDR1 is SGHTA and CDR2 is FQGNSA. The germline V and J ends were trimmed by 1 base and 10 bases, with 11 bases remaining between them. The CDR3 is 14 amino acids. Using reference TRBV7-2 and TRBJ1-6 for the parts outside the CDR3, the full variable domain is GAGVSQSPSNKVTEKGKDVELRCDPISGHTALYWYRQSLGQGLEFLIYFQGNSAPDKSGLPSDRFSAERTGGSVSTLTIQRTQQEDSAVYLCASSLGRTDSPLHFGNGTRLTVT.

The chain couples TRBV28 to TRBJ1-1; 8 positions match TRBD1. Per the germline V gene, CDR1 is MDHEN and CDR2 is SYDVKM. The ends lost 4 bases at V and 6 bases at J; junction bases unmatched: 10. The CDR3 length is 15 residues. The CDR3 region is CASSSPLGQVAEAFF. The CDR3 nucleotides read TGTGCCAGCAGTTCCCCCCTGGGACAGGTTGCTGAAGCTTTCTTT.

This clonotype was observed many times. CDR3 sequence: CSAGDSRGPQHF. As DNA, the CDR3 is TGCAGTGCTGGTGACAGTCGGGGGCCCCAGCATTTT. The genes are TRBV20-1 and TRBJ1-5, with D perhaps TRBD1 (5 bases). Germline values: CDR1 DFQATT, CDR2 SNEGSKA (reference sequence). The length of the CDR3 is 12 residues. Trimming took 5 bases from V and 9 from J, leaving 14 bases between them.

This clonotype was counted between two and nine times. This sequence joins TRBV6-2 or TRBV6-3 and TRBJ2-3; 7 positions match TRBD2. Per germline, CDR1 MNHEY and CDR2 SVGEGT. The CDR3 runs 16 residues. V dropped 2 bases and J dropped 2; count of bases not matched to a gene: 7. The CDR3 DNA is TGTGCCAGCAGTTACCGGCGAGCGGGGACCACAGATACGCAGTATTTT. It specifies CASSYRRAGTTDTQYF.

There are many counts of this clonotype. This chain uses TRBV6-1 with TRBJ2-1; weak D call: TRBD2 (6 bases). The V end lost 2 bases, the J end lost 7 bases, and 9 bases lay between the germline ends. Germline assignment: CDR1 MNHNS and CDR2 SASEGT. The CDR3 is made up of 13 amino acids. As DNA, the CDR3 is TGTGCCAGCAGTGAAATTCGGGGGAATGAGCAGTTCTTC. This sequence encodes CASSEIRGNEQFF.

This clonotype was seen many times. The gene calls are TRBV18 and TRBJ2-5; 8 bases align to TRBD1. The trim removed 5 bases at V and 3 bases at J, leaving 11 bases unmatched. CDR3 length: 16 amino acids. From germline, CDR1 is KGHSH and CDR2 LQKENI. Here the CDR3 reads CASSTTGWTGKETQYF. Written as DNA, the CDR3 is TGTGCCAGCTCAACCACCGGTTGGACAGGGAAAGAGACCCAGTACTTC.

This clonotype was counted ten times or more. The CDR3 spells CASSEHGTLGGYTF. CDR3 DNA: TGTGCCAGCAGCGAGCATGGGACCCTGGGCGGCTACACCTTC. The chain employs TRBV25-1 and TRBJ1-2; possible D gene TRBD1, 5 bases. Deletions cut 6 bases from V and 8 bases from J, with 19 bases between. This CDR3 comprises 14 residues. Germline lookup yields CDR1 MGHDK and CDR2 SYGVNS.

To note about this clonotype: A much bigger clone sits one base away, suggesting this may be a read error. The chain links TRBV7-9 to TRBJ2-5, with D perhaps matching TRBD1 (6 bases). Between the trimmed V and J ends, which lost 2 bases and 2 bases, there was a span of 12 bases. This CDR3 is built from 15 residues. Germline V gene lookup returns CDR1 SEHNR and CDR2 FQNEAQ (reference sequence). The CDR3: CASSLTGKVQETQYF. CDR3 nucleotides: TGTGCCAGCAGCTTAACAGGGAAGGTGCAAGAGACCCAGTACTTC. Filled out from reference TRBV7-9 and TRBJ2-5, the complete variable domain reads DTGVSQNPRHKITKRGQNVTFRCDPISEHNRLYWYRQTLGQGPEFLTYFQNEAQLEKSRLLSDRFSAERPKGSFSTLEIQRTEQGDSAMYLCASSLTGKVQETQYFGPGTRLLVL.

The V and J genes are TRBV5-1 and TRBJ1-2; the D is unclear. Germline V lookup: CDR1 SGHRS, CDR2 YFSETQ. This CDR3 has 15 amino acids. V lost 0 bases, J lost 4 bases, and 13 bases lay in between. The chain's CDR3 is CASSLVADPIYGYTF. The CDR3 DNA follows: TGCGCCAGCAGCTTGGTGGCGGACCCCATCTATGGCTACACCTTC.

This clonotype was counted only a few times. This sequence may be a read error, since a much larger clone differs from it by one base. The chain combines TRBV9 with TRBJ2-1; 7 bases are a match to TRBD2. The J call may be faulty, since TRBJ2-7 better matches the DNA end. Germline V gives CDR1 SGDLS, CDR2 YYNGEE. The CDR3 is 16 residues long. The CDR3 nucleotides are TGTGCCAGCAGCCCGTTGGGGGGGGAATCCTACAATGAGCAGTACTTC. Translation: CASSPLGGESYNEQYF.

This chain connects TRBV3-1 to TRBJ1-2, with D unresolved. V lost 1 base and J lost 3, with 6 bases in between. The CDR3 spans 13 residues. Germline V gene data show CDR1 as LGHDT and CDR2 as YNNKEL (reference sequence). CDR3 region: CASSQVGYYGYTF. CDR3 in DNA: TGTGCCAGCAGCCAAGTTGGCTACTATGGCTACACCTTC. The entire variable domain, with the rest obtained from reference TRBV3-1 and TRBJ1-2, is as follows: DTAVSQTPKYLVTQMGNDKSIKCEQNLGHDTMYWYKQDSKKFLKIMFSYNNKELIINETVPNRFSPKSPDKAHLNLHINSLELGDSAVYFCASSQVGYYGYTFGSGTRLTVV.

Notes on this clonotype: A much larger clonotype is one base distant, so this may be a read error. This chain connects TRBV7-8 to TRBJ2-5; 7 bases line up with TRBD2. Germline V gene lookup returns CDR1 SGHVS and CDR2 FQNEAQ. Trimming took 5 bases from V and 11 from J; bases not matched to a gene: 17. The CDR3 contains 15 residues. As DNA, the CDR3 is TGTGCCAGCAGCGGAGTCCGAGCGGGGCCAAATGAGCAGTACTTC. As protein: CASSGVRAGPNEQYF.

The table lists this clonotype with many counts. The J gene is TRBJ2-3, the V gene TRBV28; no definite D call. Trimming pared 2 bases from V and 1 base from J, leaving 10 bases between. This CDR3 has 15 amino acids. The V gene's germline CDR1 is MDHEN and CDR2 SYDVKM. CDR3 sequence reads: CASSLPQSGTDTQYF. DNA of the CDR3: TGTGCCAGCAGTTTACCACAGTCGGGCACAGATACGCAGTATTTT.

The chain carries TRBV20-1 and TRBJ1-5; D perhaps matches TRBD1 (6 bases). Trimming pared 0 bases from V and 9 bases from J, leaving 18 bases between. Germline CDR1 reads DFQATT; CDR2 reads SNEGSKA (reference sequence). The CDR3 runs 15 residues. This chain's CDR3 is CSARDRGARFSPQHF. The CDR3 DNA reads TGCAGTGCTAGAGATCGGGGGGCCCGATTCTCGCCCCAGCATTTT.

This clonotype occurred a few times. With a much larger clone just one base away, this may be a read error. The rearrangement uses TRBV15 and TRBJ1-2, with D hard to call. This CDR3 is 12 amino acids long. In germline, CDR1 is LNHNV, CDR2 YYDKDF (reference sequence). The CDR3 is CATSNTNYGHTF. CDR3 nucleotide sequence: TGTGCCACCAGCAACACCAACTATGGCCACACCTTC. Full variable domain (outside the CDR3, taken from reference TRBV15 and TRBJ1-2): DAMVIQNPRYQVTQFGKPVTLSCSQTLNHNVMYWYQQKSSQAPKLLFHYYDKDFNNEADTPDNFQSRRPNTSFCFLDIRSPGLGDTAMYLCATSNTNYGHTFGSGTRLTVV.

This clonotype was counted ten times or more. The chain couples TRBV20-1 to TRBJ2-5; 10 bases match TRBD2. Looked up from germline, CDR1 is DFQATT and CDR2 is SNEGSKA (reference sequence). The CDR3 is 18 residues long. The V gene end was trimmed by 6 bases and the J gene end by 2 bases; junction bases not matched to a gene: 18. As DNA, the CDR3 is TGCAGTGCCCTGAGAGGCGCTAGCGGGGGCCTATTGCAAGAGACCCAGTACTTC. As protein: CSALRGASGGLLQETQYF.

Notes on this clonotype: This CDR3 fails to terminate in the conserved phenylalanine or tryptophan, so it likely reflects a read error. No DNA is shown, since the ends of the CDR3 on it are uncertain; the CDR3 is the one TCRdb lists. The chain joins TRBV3-1 to TRBJ2-1. CDR1 and CDR2 (germline): LGHDT, YNNKEL (reference sequence). The CDR3 adds up to 14 amino acids, both ends counted. The CDR3 is CASSQEVDSYTFGS.

The table lists this clonotype with many counts. This may stem from a read error, because a much larger clone lies one nucleotide away. This sequence joins TRBV4-3 and TRBJ2-7; 10 bases match TRBD1. Per germline, CDR1 LGHNA and CDR2 YSLEER. J gave up 7 bases and V 0 bases, and 9 bases lay outside the gene matches. This CDR3 has 16 residues. CDR3 bases: TGCGCCAGCAGCCAAGAGGGAGGACAGGGGGTCGATGAGCAGTACTTC. Translating gives CASSQEGGQGVDEQYF.

Turning to this clonotype: Sequence at one end of the junction differs from germline and may be a read error. The CDR3 DNA reads as TGTGCCAGCAGATCAGGACGAGGGCCGAGAGCAGATGCGCAGTATTTT. Translating it yields CASRSGRGPRADAQYF. The chain links TRBV12-3 or TRBV12-4 to TRBJ2-3; TRBD2 might be the D (5 bases). This CDR3 spans 16 amino acids.

The sample holds many counts of this clonotype. The chain combines TRBV5-1 with TRBJ2-7, with unresolved D. The germline V and J ends were trimmed by 0 bases and 7 bases, with 14 bases remaining between them. CDR1 is SGHRS, CDR2 YFSETQ, per germline. The CDR3 is 14 amino acids. The CDR3 DNA follows: TGCGCCAGCAGCTTGGTCGCGAGCTCCGGGGAGCAGTACTTC. This gives the protein CASSLVASSGEQYF.

In its sample, this clonotype was seen a few times. This chain joins TRBV9 and TRBJ2-7, with D perhaps TRBD1 or TRBD2 (5 bases each). Germline V gives CDR1 SGDLS, CDR2 YYNGEE. Trimming pared 3 bases from V and 7 bases from J, leaving 20 bases between. CDR3 length: 15 amino acids. In DNA, the CDR3 is TGTGCCAGCAGCGCTGGGACGAACTCCTACAATGAGCAGTACTTC. Translated, it gives CASSAGTNSYNEQYF.

This clonotype occurred many times. V and J are TRBV7-2 and TRBJ2-5, with a possible D match to TRBD1 (5 bases). CDR3 length equals 15 residues. Trimming took off 0 bases at V and 5 bases at J, with 13 bases between the two ends. In germline, CDR1 is SGHTA, CDR2 FQGNSA. CDR3 sequence: CASSLARSDIETQYF. The CDR3 bases are TGTGCCAGCAGCTTAGCGCGTTCGGACATTGAGACCCAGTACTTC.

This clonotype appeared a few times. This chain uses TRBV2 with TRBJ1-6; D not resolved. The V end was cut by 6 bases, the J end by 6 bases, with 12 bases between. CDR3 length: 14 amino acids. Germline V gene lookup returns CDR1 SNHLY and CDR2 FYNNEI. CDR3 amino acids: CASRLASINSPLHF. In nucleotides, the CDR3 is TGTGCCAGCAGGCTTGCAAGCATTAATTCACCCCTCCACTTT. Full variable domain (remainder filled in from reference TRBV2 and TRBJ1-6): EPEVTQTPSHQVTQMGQEVILRCVPISNHLYFYWYRQILGQKVEFLVSFYNNEISEKSEIFDDQFSVERPDGSNFTLKIRSTKLEDSAMYFCASRLASINSPLHFGNGTRLTVT.

This clonotype has ten or more counts. The gene calls are TRBV6-2 or TRBV6-3 and TRBJ2-3; 7 positions agree with TRBD2. This CDR3 spans 16 amino acids. With V trimmed by 2 bases and J by 6 bases, 11 bases remained unmatched. CDR1 and CDR2 from the germline V gene are MNHEY and SVGEGT. The CDR3 coding sequence is TGTGCCAGCAGTTACCAAGGGACCGGACTAGGGGATACGCAGTATTTT. Protein: CASSYQGTGLGDTQYF.